Sequencing of this T cell receptor beta chain was carried out in a study of T cell clonality in common variable immunodeficiency. CDR3 length: 13 amino acids. Germline lookup yields CDR1 SQVTM and CDR2 ANQGSEA. V was cut by 6 bases and J by 7 bases, with 13 bases left in between. This clone has just a few counts. Its antigen remains unknown. The read ends 3 residues early relative to the CDR3; the germline J gene fills the gap. Study-wide results and caveats: What drives increased CVID clonality needs T cell subpopulation sequencing. Reportedly, TCR beta sequences from common variable immunodeficiency showed fewer deletions and N-nucleotide insertions. Shared TCRbeta clones were fewer between CVID subjects than controls.

Caucasian heritage predominated among both patients and controls. Clones were sequenced by immunoSEQ multiplex PCR, and TCRdb holds only the in-frame ones, with some missing. The sample includes about 33,000 clones, none of them occurring once. Specimen: peripheral blood mononuclear cells. This TCR was sampled from a human donor with common variable immunodeficiency. This chain joins TRBV29-1 and TRBJ1-6, with D possibly being TRBD1 (6 bases). CDR3 bases read: TGCAGCGTCCGGGAGGGGGACAATTCACCC. This sequence encodes CSVREGDNSP. The whole CDR3 is CSVREGDNSPLHF.